A single sample is the source of the 24 T cell receptor beta chains below, sequenced in a study of Graves' ophthalmopathy and Graves' hyperthyroidism. Amplified TCR beta CDR3 regions were obtained using RNA transcripts as template. First-round RT-PCR employed HTBI primers, with a second-round multiplex PCR after it. TCRdb recomputed calls from the multiplex PCR reads with MiXCR, one row per CDR3 protein. The sample holds around 470,000 distinct CDR3 sequences, 13% to 15% seen once. Sequencing input: blood. The receptors here all came from a woman in her twenties or thirties with Graves' ophthalmopathy.

Ten or more counts support this clonotype. The chain carries TRBV5-1 and TRBJ2-7; tentative D call: TRBD2 (6 bases). V was pared by 4 bases and J by 2 bases, with 7 bases between. CDR1 and CDR2 from the germline V gene are SGHRS and YFSETQ. This CDR3 has 12 residues. The CDR3 DNA reads as TGCGCCAGCAGCAGGGAGGCCTACGAGCAGTACTTC. It is translated as CASSREAYEQYF.

The CDR3: CASSGLATYEQYF. Written as DNA, the CDR3 is TGTGCCAGCAGTGGACTAGCTACCTACGAGCAGTACTTC. The chain couples TRBV11-3 to TRBJ2-7; 8 positions agree with TRBD2. V shed 6 bases, J shed 2 bases, and the junction held 3 bases outside the gene matches. The CDR3 is 13 amino acids. From germline, CDR1 is SGHNT and CDR2 YENEEA.

This clonotype was counted many times. The CDR3 is CSVLRQAPSGANVLTF. As DNA, the CDR3 is TGCAGCGTCCTCCGACAGGCCCCCTCTGGGGCCAACGTCCTGACTTTC. The rearrangement uses TRBV29-1 and TRBJ2-6, with a possible D match to TRBD1 (6 bases). V was clipped by 6 bases and J by 0 bases, with 15 bases between them. The CDR3 contains 16 residues. Germline V gives CDR1 SQVTM, CDR2 ANQGSEA.

The chain couples TRBV30 to TRBJ1-1; no clear D. Germline-derived CDR1 and CDR2 are GTSNPN and SVGIG (reference sequence). The CDR3 totals 13 residues. V lost 0 bases and J lost 1, with 6 bases in between. The CDR3 region has the DNA TGTGCCTGGAGTGTGTACCCGAACACTGAAGCTTTCTTT. The encoded protein is CAWSVYPNTEAFF.

This clonotype has ten or more counts. The V call is TRBV15, the J call TRBJ1-6, with unresolved D. Per germline, CDR1 LNHNV and CDR2 YYDKDF (reference sequence). This CDR3 has 15 residues. Trimming took 3 bases from V and 7 from J, leaving 13 bases between them. CDR3 protein: CATSSPRGLNSPLHF. CDR3 in DNA: TGTGCCACCAGCAGTCCCCGGGGTCTGAATTCACCCCTCCACTTT. Combining the CDR3 with reference TRBV15 and TRBJ1-6 gives the whole variable domain DAMVIQNPRYQVTQFGKPVTLSCSQTLNHNVMYWYQQKSSQAPKLLFHYYDKDFNNEADTPDNFQSRRPNTSFCFLDIRSPGLGDTAMYLCATSSPRGLNSPLHFGNGTRLTVT.

This clonotype has more than one count but fewer than ten. This rearrangement joins TRBV19 to TRBJ1-2; tentatively, D is TRBD1 (5 bases). The CDR3 has 14 amino acids. Per the germline V gene, CDR1 is LNHDA and CDR2 is SQIVND (reference sequence). V was clipped by 5 bases and J by 4 bases, with 14 bases between them. CDR3 nucleotides: TGTGCCAGTAGTGACAGCGCCGGCGGCTATGGCTACACCTTC. The encoded protein is CASSDSAGGYGYTF. The full variable domain, its missing parts supplied by reference TRBV19 and TRBJ1-2, is DGGITQSPKYLFRKEGQNVTLSCEQNLNHDAMYWYRQDPGQGLRLIYYSQIVNDFQKGDIAEGYSVSREKKESFPLTVTSAQKNPTAFYLCASSDSAGGYGYTFGSGTRLTVV.

There are many counts of this clonotype. The J gene is TRBJ1-5, the V gene TRBV6-2 or TRBV6-3; 10 nucleotides match TRBD1. The CDR3 sequence is 15 residues long. Looked up from germline, CDR1 is MNHEY and CDR2 is SVGEGT. After removal of 6 bases from V and 9 bases from J, the junction contained 11 bases not matched to a gene. The CDR3 is CASSTGTGDLRPQHF. The DNA for the CDR3 is TGTGCCAGCAGCACCGGGACAGGGGACCTAAGGCCCCAGCATTTT.

This clonotype was counted many times. The genes are TRBV4-1 and TRBJ2-7, with TRBD2 as a possible D gene (8 bases). Trimming pared 1 base from V and 3 bases from J, leaving 22 bases between. Germline assignment: CDR1 MGHRA and CDR2 YSYEKL. The CDR3 runs 18 residues. CDR3 nucleotides: TGCGCCAGCAGCCAAGCGGGCGGTAGCGGGACAGTGATCTACGAGCAGTACTTC. Translated: CASSQAGGSGTVIYEQYF.

This clonotype was seen repeatedly, ten times or more. The rearrangement uses TRBV12-3 or TRBV12-4 and TRBJ2-7, with 10 bases fitting TRBD2. CDR3 length: 15 amino acids. Trimming took 5 bases from V and 4 from J; bases not matched to a gene: 8. CDR3 amino acids: CASSILGLAEYEQYF. The CDR3 DNA is TGTGCCAGCAGTATACTAGGACTAGCGGAATACGAGCAGTACTTC.

Ten or more counts support this clonotype. V is TRBV7-8 and J is TRBJ1-5, with TRBD1 matching over 7 bases. J was trimmed by 4 bases and V by 1 base; bases with no gene match: 10. CDR3 length equals 17 residues. Germline CDR1 and CDR2: SGHVS and FQNEAQ. The CDR3 spells CASSLVVGQRNNQPQHF. In nucleotides, the CDR3 is TGTGCCAGCAGCTTAGTCGTGGGACAGAGAAATAATCAGCCCCAGCATTTT.

This clonotype has ten or more counts. This chain joins TRBV12-3 or TRBV12-4 and TRBJ1-6; TRBD1 agrees at 7 bases. V gave up 6 bases and J gave up 7 bases; unmatched junction bases: 6. This CDR3 is 14 amino acids long. The CDR3 here is CASRLGTDNSPLHF. The CDR3 DNA reads TGTGCCAGCAGGCTCGGGACAGACAATTCACCCCTCCACTTT.

The V and J genes are TRBV19 and TRBJ1-1; 9 bases line up with TRBD1. The CDR3 covers 19 residues. J lost 3 bases, V lost 6 bases, and 20 bases had no gene match. Germline-derived CDR1 and CDR2 are LNHDA and SQIVND (reference sequence). The CDR3 protein is CASRGTGPQKPFGYTEAFF. CDR3 DNA: TGTGCCAGTAGGGGGACAGGGCCGCAGAAGCCTTTTGGGTACACTGAAGCTTTCTTT.

There are many counts of this clonotype. The J gene is TRBJ1-5, the V gene TRBV19; D call uncertain. CDR1 and CDR2 (germline): LNHDA, SQIVND (reference sequence). CDR3 length: 13 amino acids. Between the trimmed V and J ends, which lost 3 bases and 7 bases, there was a span of 10 bases. Here the CDR3 reads CASSIQRIQPQHF. CDR3 nucleotides: TGTGCCAGTAGTATTCAACGAATCCAGCCCCAGCATTTT.

In its sample, this clonotype was seen many times. J is TRBJ1-5 and V is TRBV29-1, with D hard to call. Germline V gene data show CDR1 as SQVTM and CDR2 as ANQGSEA. CDR3 length equals 16 residues. V was pared by 3 bases and J by 3 bases, with 18 bases between. CDR3 bases: TGCAGCGTTGACCGACAAAATAACGAGCACAATCAGCCCCAGCATTTT. Amino acids: CSVDRQNNEHNQPQHF.

This clonotype was recorded at least ten times. The CDR3: CASSYLGLLGDQPQHF. The CDR3, as DNA: TGTGCCAGCAGTTACTTGGGCCTGCTCGGGGATCAGCCCCAGCATTTT. The chain recombines TRBV6-2 or TRBV6-3 with TRBJ1-5; the D is unclear. Germline V gene lookup returns CDR1 MNHEY and CDR2 SVGEGT. The CDR3 has 16 residues. V was pared by 1 base and J by 5 bases, with 15 bases between.

The table lists this clonotype with a few counts. The J gene is TRBJ2-7, the V gene TRBV4-2, with 12 positions matching TRBD1. This CDR3 has 18 amino acids. The V and J ends lost 5 bases and 6 bases, in that order; junction bases with no gene match: 17. Germline V gene data show CDR1 as LGHNA and CDR2 as YNFKEQ. The CDR3 reads CASSIGRLSGQGAPEQYF. DNA for the CDR3: TGTGCCAGCAGCATCGGGAGGCTTTCGGGACAGGGGGCTCCCGAGCAGTACTTC.

This clonotype was recorded many times. A clone one base away is much larger, so this may be a read error. The chain recombines TRBV6-1 with TRBJ1-6, with D perhaps matching TRBD1 (5 bases). Germline V CDR1 and CDR2: MNHNS, SASEGT. The CDR3 has 16 residues. Between the trimmed V and J ends, which lost 11 bases and 0 bases, there was a span of 17 bases. DNA of the CDR3: TGTGCCGCGTCAAACAGGCTCGGCTCCTATAATTCACCCCTCCACTTT. Translating it yields CAASNRLGSYNSPLHF.

This clonotype was counted ten times or more. The rearrangement links TRBV6-1 to TRBJ2-7; D is perhaps TRBD1 or TRBD2 (5 bases each). Deletions cut 10 bases from V and 3 bases from J, with 19 bases between. CDR1 and CDR2 from the germline V gene are MNHNS and SASEGT. The CDR3 sequence is 14 residues long. The CDR3 DNA is TGTGCCACGAGGGGCCCCCGCATCCTCTACGAGCAGTACTTC. This translates into CATRGPRILYEQYF.

This clonotype was seen at least ten times. The chain employs TRBV7-3 and TRBJ2-7; D is undetermined. The CDR3 consists of 16 residues. Between the trimmed V and J ends, which lost 1 base and 2 bases, there was a span of 15 bases. Germline V gives CDR1 SGHTA, CDR2 FQGTGA. The CDR3 sequence is CASSLMSGGSPYEQYF. The CDR3 region has the DNA TGTGCCAGCAGCTTAATGTCGGGCGGATCCCCCTACGAGCAGTACTTC.

This clonotype appeared many times. A much larger clone is a single base away; this may be a read error. The rearrangement uses TRBV6-4 and TRBJ2-2; the D is unclear. This CDR3 contains 14 residues. From germline, CDR1 is MRHNA and CDR2 SNTAGT. The CDR3 here is CASGDFPANTELFF. For the CDR3, the DNA is TGTGCCAGCGGTGACTTCCCGGCCAACACGGAGCTGTTTTTT.

This clonotype showed up many times. This chain links TRBV7-8 with TRBJ1-2; 7 bases map to TRBD1. The CDR3 extends over 14 amino acids. The germline V gene has CDR1 SGHVS and CDR2 FQNEAQ. Germline trimming cut 1 base from V and 7 bases from J; bases unmatched to any gene: 6. CDR3 sequence reads: CASSLESGGLGYTF. The CDR3 region has the DNA TGTGCCAGCAGCTTAGAGTCAGGGGGGCTTGGCTACACCTTC.

Ten or more counts support this clonotype. The rearrangement uses TRBV6-5 and TRBJ2-5; D might be TRBD1 (6 bases). The CDR3 runs 15 residues. Trimming took off 7 bases at V and 5 bases at J, with 20 bases between the two ends. Per the germline V gene, CDR1 is MNHEY and CDR2 is SVGAGI. CDR3 sequence: CASIQAQGLRETQYF. The CDR3 coding sequence is TGTGCCAGCATCCAGGCCCAGGGGTTGAGGGAGACCCAGTACTTC.

At least ten counts were recorded for this clonotype. The chain recombines TRBV28 with TRBJ1-2; D remains unclear. The V gene's germline CDR1 is MDHEN and CDR2 SYDVKM. V was pared by 3 bases and J by 3 bases, with 8 bases between. The CDR3 is made up of 13 amino acids. Here the CDR3 DNA reads TGTGCCAGCAGTTTGCCGGGCTACTATGGCTACACCTTC. It is translated as CASSLPGYYGYTF.

This clonotype was recorded a few times. The genes are TRBV7-8 and TRBJ2-5; TRBD2 aligns across 10 bases. Germline V gene lookup returns CDR1 SGHVS and CDR2 FQNEAQ. The CDR3 is 16 amino acids. Trimming cost V 3 bases and J 5 bases; bases outside gene matches: 9. The CDR3 bases are TGTGCCAGCAGCTTCGAAGCGGGAGGGCCTGGGGAGACCCAGTACTTC. Translation: CASSFEAGGPGETQYF.